This TCR beta chain was documented in a study of T-cell reconstitution after alpha-beta-depleted transplantation in children (dated by TCRdb to 2016 to 2017). For the study in its entirety: T-cell immune reconstitution after TCRalphabeta/CD19-depleted allogeneic hematopoietic cell transplantation in children was quantitatively tracked in the study by means of TCR repertoire profiling. What the research found in general, with its limitations: The frequencies of hyperexpanded clones fell over the following months, and after one year, T-cell counts and TCRbeta diversity were mostly attributed to newly produced T cells. In some patients, the high TCRbeta diversity seen at day 60 was put down to recipient T cells and intrathymic progenitors that had survived conditioning. The apparently early alphabetaT-cell count recovery about two months after transplant was reportedly dependent on only several hundred rapidly expanded clones derived from non-depleted graft cells.

This sample's treatment or condition label indicates: allogeneic hematopoietic cell transplantation with graft depleted of TCRalphabeta T cells and CD19 B cells. TCRalphabeta/CD19-depleted allogeneic hematopoietic cell grafts were given to the transplant recipients, all of whom were children. From the cysteine up to the phenylalanine, the CDR3 has a length of 15 residues. CDR3 DNA is the only sequence kept; it has 45 bases, read in frame from the first base. CDR1 SGHRS and CDR2 YFSETQ are derived from the germline V gene. The junction shows trimming of 2 bases on V and 5 bases on J, and the gene matches do not reach 6 bases of it. Library preparation was by PCR. Data came from an Illumina HiSeq 2500. To normalize quantification of the TCRbeta repertoire, the TCR libraries were built with molecular barcoding that relied on unique molecular identifiers. TCRdb reworked the public reads: Q25 trimming with fastp, MiXCR clone assembly, productive beta chains retained. CDR3 protein duplicates are merged, each entry listing the most common genes and DNA. The sample table contains 250,000 to 300,000 distinct CDR3 sequences; only one count was recorded for 9.5% to 13% of them. The ten largest clones add up to 7.5% of the sample.

This clonotype was picked up many times. The antigen it binds to is not known. Base-call qualities are not available, and no considerably larger clone is one nucleotide away. This specimen was PBMCs, taken before TCRalphabeta/CD19-depleted stem cell transplant. The chain employs TRBV5-1 and TRBJ2-1; 8 nucleotides in the junction match TRBD1. The sequence derives from a boy in the first two years of life with acute myeloid leukemia, due to receive a stem cell transplant. The CDR3: CASSLLQGVNNEQFF. The bases are TGCGCCAGCAGCTTACTACAGGGGGTTAACAATGAGCAGTTCTTC.